The text below deals with one TCR beta chain. Patients selected for sequencing had displayed CD8+CD57+ cell expansion by flow cytometry. The study profiled TCR beta VDJ and CDR3 using genomic DNA as template. TCRdb reprocessed the reads with MiXCR, giving one entry per CDR3 protein. The sample consists of approximately 57,000 distinct CDR3 sequences, roughly three fifths of them appearing once. The sample is drawn from a study of CD8+CD57+ T cells in acquired aplastic anemia. Study overall: Across the sorted CD4+ and CD8+ cells, DNA amounts averaged around 3.2 ug.

Per the germline V gene, CDR1 is KGHSH and CDR2 is LQKENI. The CDR3 loop spans 14 amino acids. The V end lost 0 bases, the J end lost 1 base, and 4 bases lay between the germline ends. This receptor was taken from a human donor with aplastic anemia. Input material: sorted CD4+, CD8+, or CD8+CD57+ T cells (not recorded which) from PBMCs. The V and J genes are TRBV18 and TRBJ1-5; D is uncertain. In DNA form, the CDR3 reads TGTGCCAGCTCACCACCGAACAGCAATCAGCCCCAGCATTTT. Translated: CASSPPNSNQPQHF.